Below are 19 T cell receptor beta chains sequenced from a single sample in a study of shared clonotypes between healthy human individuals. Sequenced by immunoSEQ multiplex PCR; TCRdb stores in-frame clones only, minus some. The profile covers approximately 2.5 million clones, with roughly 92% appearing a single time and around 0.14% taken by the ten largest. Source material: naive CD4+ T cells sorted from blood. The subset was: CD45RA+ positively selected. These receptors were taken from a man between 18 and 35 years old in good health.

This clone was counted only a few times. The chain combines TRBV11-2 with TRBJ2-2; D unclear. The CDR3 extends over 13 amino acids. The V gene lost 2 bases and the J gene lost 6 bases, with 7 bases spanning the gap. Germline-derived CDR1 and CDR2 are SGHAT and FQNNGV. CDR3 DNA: TGTGCCAGCAGCTTAATGACGGCCGGGGAGCTGTTTTTT. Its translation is CASSLMTAGELFF.

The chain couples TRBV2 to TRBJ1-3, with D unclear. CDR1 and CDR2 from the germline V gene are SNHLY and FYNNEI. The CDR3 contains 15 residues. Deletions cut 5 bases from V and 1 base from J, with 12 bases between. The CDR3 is CASSYTLFSGNTIYF. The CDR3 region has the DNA TGTGCCAGCAGTTATACCCTCTTTTCTGGAAACACCATATATTTT. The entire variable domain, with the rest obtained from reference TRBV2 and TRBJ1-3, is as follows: EPEVTQTPSHQVTQMGQEVILRCVPISNHLYFYWYRQILGQKVEFLVSFYNNEISEKSEIFDDQFSVERPDGSNFTLKIRSTKLEDSAMYFCASSYTLFSGNTIYFGEGSWLTVV.

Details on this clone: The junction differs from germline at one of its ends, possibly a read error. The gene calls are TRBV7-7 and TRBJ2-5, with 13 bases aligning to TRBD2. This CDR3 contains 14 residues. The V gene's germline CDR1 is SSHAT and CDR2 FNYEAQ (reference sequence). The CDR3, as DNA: TGTGCTAGCAGCTTCCTCGGGACTAGCGGGGACCAGTACTTC. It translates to CASSFLGTSGDQYF.

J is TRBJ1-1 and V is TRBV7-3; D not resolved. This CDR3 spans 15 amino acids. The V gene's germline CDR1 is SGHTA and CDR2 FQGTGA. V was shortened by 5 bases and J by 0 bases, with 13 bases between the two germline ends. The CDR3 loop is CASSRPASLNTEAFF. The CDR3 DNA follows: TGTGCCAGCAGCCGACCCGCCAGTCTGAACACTGAAGCTTTCTTT.

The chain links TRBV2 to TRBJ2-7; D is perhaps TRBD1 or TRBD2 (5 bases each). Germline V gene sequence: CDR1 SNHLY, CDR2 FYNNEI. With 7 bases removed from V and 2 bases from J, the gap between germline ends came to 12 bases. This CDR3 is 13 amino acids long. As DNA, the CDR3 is TGTGCCAGCAATGTTCAGGGACCCTACGAGCAGTACTTC. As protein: CASNVQGPYEQYF.

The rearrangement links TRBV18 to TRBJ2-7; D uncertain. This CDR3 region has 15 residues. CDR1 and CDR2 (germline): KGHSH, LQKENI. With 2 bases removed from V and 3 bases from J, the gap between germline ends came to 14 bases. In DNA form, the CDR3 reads TGTGCCAGCTCACCATTAACAGCGCAGGACTACGAGCAGTACTTC. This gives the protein CASSPLTAQDYEQYF.

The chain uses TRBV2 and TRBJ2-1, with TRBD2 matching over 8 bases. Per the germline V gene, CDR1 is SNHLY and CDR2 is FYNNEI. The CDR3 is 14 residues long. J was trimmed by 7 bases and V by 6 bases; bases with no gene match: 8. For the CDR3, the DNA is TGTGCCAGCAGACGACCGGGACTAGGTAATGAGCAGTTCTTC. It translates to CASRRPGLGNEQFF.

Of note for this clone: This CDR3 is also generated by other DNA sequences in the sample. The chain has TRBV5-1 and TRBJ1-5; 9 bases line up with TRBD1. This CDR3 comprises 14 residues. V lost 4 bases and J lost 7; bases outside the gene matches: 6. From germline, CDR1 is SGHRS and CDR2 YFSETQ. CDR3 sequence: CASSAGQGNQPQHF. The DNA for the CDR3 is TGCGCCAGCAGCGCGGGACAGGGAAACCAGCCCCAGCATTTT.

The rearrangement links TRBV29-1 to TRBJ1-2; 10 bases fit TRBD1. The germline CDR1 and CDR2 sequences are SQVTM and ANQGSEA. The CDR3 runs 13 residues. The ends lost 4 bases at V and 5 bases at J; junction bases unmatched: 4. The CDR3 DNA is TGCAGCGTTGGAGACAGGGGGCCGTATGGCTACACCTTC. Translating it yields CSVGDRGPYGYTF. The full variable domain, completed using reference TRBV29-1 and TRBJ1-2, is SAVISQKPSRDICQRGTSLTIQCQVDSQVTMMFWYRQQPGQSLTLIATANQGSEATYESGFVIDKFPISRPNLTFSTLTVSNMSPEDSSIYLCSVGDRGPYGYTFGSGTRLTVV.

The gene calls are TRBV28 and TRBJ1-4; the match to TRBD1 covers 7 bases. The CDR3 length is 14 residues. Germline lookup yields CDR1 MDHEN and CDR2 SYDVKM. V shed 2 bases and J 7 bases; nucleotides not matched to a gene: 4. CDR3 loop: CASSLTGAGEKLFF. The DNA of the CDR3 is TGTGCCAGCAGTTTAACAGGGGCTGGTGAAAAACTGTTTTTT.

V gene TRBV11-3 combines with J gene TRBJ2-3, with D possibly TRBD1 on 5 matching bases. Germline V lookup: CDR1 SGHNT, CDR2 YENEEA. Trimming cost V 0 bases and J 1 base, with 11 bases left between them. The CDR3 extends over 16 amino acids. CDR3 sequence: CASSLDGATGTDTQYF. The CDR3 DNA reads TGTGCCAGCAGCTTAGATGGGGCTACGGGCACAGATACGCAGTATTTT.

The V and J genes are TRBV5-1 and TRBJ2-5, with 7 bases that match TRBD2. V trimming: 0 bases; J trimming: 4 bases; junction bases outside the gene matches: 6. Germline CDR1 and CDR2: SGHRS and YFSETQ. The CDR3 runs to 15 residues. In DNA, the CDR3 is TGCGCCAGCAGCTTGGGTGCCGGGGAGGGAGAGACCCAGTACTTC. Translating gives CASSLGAGEGETQYF.

In DNA form, the CDR3 reads TGTGCCAGCTCAAGTACAGCTAGCACAGATACGCAGTATTTT. Translation gives CASSSTASTDTQYF. The rearrangement joins TRBV18 to TRBJ2-3; D is uncertain. CDR3 size: 14 residues. Germline V gene sequence: CDR1 KGHSH, CDR2 LQKENI. V lost 5 bases to trimming and J lost 0 bases, with 9 bases between them. The full variable domain, rest sourced from reference TRBV18 and TRBJ2-3, is NAGVMQNPRHLVRRRGQEARLRCSPMKGHSHVYWYRQLPEEGLKFMVYLQKENIIDESGMPKERFSAEFPKEGPSILRIQQVVRGDSAAYFCASSSTASTDTQYFGPGTRLTVL.

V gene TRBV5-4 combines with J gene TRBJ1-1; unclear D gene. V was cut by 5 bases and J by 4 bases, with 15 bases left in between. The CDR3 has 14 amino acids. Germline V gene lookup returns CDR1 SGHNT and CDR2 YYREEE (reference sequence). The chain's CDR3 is CASRPTVSITEAFF. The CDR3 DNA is TGTGCCAGCAGACCGACGGTGTCTATCACTGAAGCTTTCTTT.

CDR3 nucleotides: TGCGCCAGCAGCCAAAACAGGGGTTTGAACACCATATATTTT. Its protein is CASSQNRGLNTIYF. The V call is TRBV4-1, the J call TRBJ1-3; TRBD1 aligns across 7 bases. Trimming cost V 2 bases and J 7 bases; bases outside gene matches: 5. There are 14 residues in the CDR3. Germline CDR1 reads MGHRA; CDR2 reads YSYEKL.

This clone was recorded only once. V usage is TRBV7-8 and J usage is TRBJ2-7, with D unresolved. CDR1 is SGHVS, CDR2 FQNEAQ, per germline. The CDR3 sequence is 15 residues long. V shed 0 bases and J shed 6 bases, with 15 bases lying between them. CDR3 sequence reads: CASSLAKGRLLEQYF. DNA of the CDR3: TGTGCCAGCAGCTTAGCGAAGGGTAGGCTCCTCGAGCAGTACTTC.

DNA for the CDR3: TGTGCCAGCAGCTTCGGGACTAGCGGAAACACCGGGGAGCTGTTTTTT. This codes for CASSFGTSGNTGELFF. The chain joins TRBV11-2 to TRBJ2-2; 11 nucleotides agree with TRBD2. CDR3 length: 16 residues. CDR1 and CDR2 from the germline V gene are SGHAT and FQNNGV. J lost 2 bases, V lost 3 bases, and 2 bases had no gene match.

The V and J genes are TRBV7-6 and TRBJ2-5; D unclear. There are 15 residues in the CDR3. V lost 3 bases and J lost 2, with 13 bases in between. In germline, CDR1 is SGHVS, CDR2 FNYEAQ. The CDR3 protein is CASSLLSTQQETQYF. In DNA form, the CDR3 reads TGTGCCAGCAGCTTGTTGTCGACGCAGCAAGAGACCCAGTACTTC.

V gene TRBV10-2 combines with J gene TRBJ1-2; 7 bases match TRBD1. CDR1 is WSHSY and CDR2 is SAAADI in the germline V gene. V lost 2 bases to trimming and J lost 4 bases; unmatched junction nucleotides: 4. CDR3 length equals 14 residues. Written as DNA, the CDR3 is TGCGCCAGCAGTGAGATATCAGGGGGCTATGGCTACACCTTC. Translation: CASSEISGGYGYTF.